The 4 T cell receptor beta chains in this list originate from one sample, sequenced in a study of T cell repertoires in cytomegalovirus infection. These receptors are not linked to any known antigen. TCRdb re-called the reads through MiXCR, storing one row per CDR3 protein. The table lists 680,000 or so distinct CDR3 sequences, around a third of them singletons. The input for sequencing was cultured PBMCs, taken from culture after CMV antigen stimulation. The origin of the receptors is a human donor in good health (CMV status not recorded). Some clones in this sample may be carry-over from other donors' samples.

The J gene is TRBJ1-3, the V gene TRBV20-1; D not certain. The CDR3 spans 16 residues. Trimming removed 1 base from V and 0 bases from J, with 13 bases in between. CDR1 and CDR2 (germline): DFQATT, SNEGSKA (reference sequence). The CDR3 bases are TGCAGTGCTAGAGTAGGGAATCCGTACTCTGGAAACACCATATATTTT. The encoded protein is CSARVGNPYSGNTIYF.

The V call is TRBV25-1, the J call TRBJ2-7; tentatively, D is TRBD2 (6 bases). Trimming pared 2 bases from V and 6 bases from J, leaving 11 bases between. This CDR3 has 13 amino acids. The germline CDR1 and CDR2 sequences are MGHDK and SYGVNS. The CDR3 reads CASSEAGSGEQYF. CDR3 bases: TGTGCCAGCAGTGAAGCGGGGTCAGGCGAGCAGTACTTC.

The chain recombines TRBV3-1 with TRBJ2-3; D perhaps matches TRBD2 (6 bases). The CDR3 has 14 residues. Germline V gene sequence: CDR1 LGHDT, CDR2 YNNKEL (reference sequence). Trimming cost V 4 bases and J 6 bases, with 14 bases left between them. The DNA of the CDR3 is TGTGCCAGCAGCCTCATGGGGAGGCTGGATACGCAGTATTTT. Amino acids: CASSLMGRLDTQYF.

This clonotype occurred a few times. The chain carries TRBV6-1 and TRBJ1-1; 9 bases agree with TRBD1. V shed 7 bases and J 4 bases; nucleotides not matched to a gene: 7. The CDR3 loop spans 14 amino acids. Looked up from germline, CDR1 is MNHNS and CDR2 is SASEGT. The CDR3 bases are TGTGCCAGCACCTCGACAGGGGGAGGCACTGAAGCTTTCTTT. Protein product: CASTSTGGGTEAFF.